This T cell receptor (beta chain) was retrieved from a study of blood T cell repertoires in COVID-19 (dated by TCRdb to about 2020). In terms of the full investigation: The collaborator samples originated in the United States, Italy and Spain and spanned the acute and convalescent phases of COVID-19. Sample metadata almost always included a de-identified subject ID, COVID-19 status, age in years and sex. Samples came from the ongoing ImmuneRACE study (first 160 participants) plus 1,254 subjects from 6 global collaborators. Where HLA class I and class II types were available, the types were taken from metadata supplied by the sample provider, not from assay-based typing. Subjects who had been exposed to COVID-19, were actively infected with it, or had recovered from it provided the deeply sampled blood TCRbeta repertoires that made up the dataset. A freely available public database, intended as a resource for researchers studying the immune response to SARS-CoV-2, is where the repertoires were released. The material from the prospective study consisted of cDNA or gDNA derived from T cells, B-cell-depleted T cells, or PBMCs.

Whole blood was collected in K2EDTA tubes by collaborating institutions according to the institutions' own protocols. Collaborator samples were shipped for TCRbeta analysis as frozen whole blood, isolated PBMCs, or DNA extracted from either sample type. The immunoSEQ Assay, a bias-controlled multiplex PCR, was used to amplify TCRbeta CDR3 regions from genomic DNA. On the authors' methods: Within the assay, amplification of reference gene primers was used to estimate how many nucleated cells each sample contained. To quantify the absolute abundance of each unique TCRbeta CDR3 rearrangement, sequence reads were collapsed and filtered. Productive Simpson clonality was computed per sample as the square root of Simpson's diversity index over productive rearrangements. TCRdb limited this immuneACCESS table to in-frame rearrangements with V and J called. A share of clones is missing; checked studies link under half to unresolved V genes, and the rest is unexplained. V, J and clone size reflect that table, while D and trimming were determined from the DNA. This sample is represented by 70,000 or so clones; around 83% of them were singletons. The ten largest clones take up around 4.2% of the sample.

Comments on this clone: Its target antigen remains unknown. One base away there is no much larger clone; base qualities are not given.

Per the germline V gene (reference sequence), LNHDA is the CDR1 and SQIVND is the CDR2. Ends trimmed: V by 7 bases, J by 5 bases; bases unmatched to a gene: 7. From cysteine to phenylalanine, the CDR3 is 15 amino acids long. Just CDR3 DNA is preserved here, 45 bases in frame from base 1. Study-wide conclusions, independent of this receptor: The amount of clinical and demographic metadata varied by source and participant and was provided uncurated.

This chain joins TRBV19 to TRBJ1-5; 11 bases in between match TRBD1. The receptor comes from a man between 70 and 80 years old with active COVID-19. The sequenced sample consisted of peripheral blood. The DNA sequence is TGTGCCAGTAAGGACAGGGGGCTTGGTCATCAGCCCCAGCATTTT. It translates as CASKDRGLGHQPQHF. The CDR3 plus the reference TRBV19 and TRBJ1-5 genes for the other parts give the full variable domain: DGGITQSPKYLFRKEGQNVTLSCEQNLNHDAMYWYRQDPGQGLRLIYYSQIVNDFQKGDIAEGYSVSREKKESFPLTVTSAQKNPTAFYLCASKDRGLGHQPQHFGDGTRLSIL.